Sequencing of this T cell receptor (beta chain) was carried out in a study of blood T cell repertoires in COVID-19. V dropped 3 bases and J dropped 7; count of bases not matched to a gene: 6. Germline CDR1 reads SGHTA; CDR2 reads FQGTGA. The CDR3 loop spans 15 amino acids. The data were produced by immunoSEQ multiplex PCR, yet TCRdb's version contains in-frame clones alone and is incomplete. The sample yields under 250,000 clones, 65% to 85% seen once. The source of this sequence is a woman aged 55-70 years with acute or convalescent COVID-19. This sequence joins TRBV7-3 and TRBJ2-1; TRBD2 matches 10 bases. Sequencing used peripheral blood. In DNA form, the CDR3 reads TGTGCCAGCAGCTTGAGCGGGGGGGCCGAAAATGAGCAGTTCTTC. Its translation is CASSLSGGAENEQFF.